Below, 14 T cell receptor beta chains from the same sample are listed, as sequenced in a study of T cell clones after liver transplantation. Assay: immunoSEQ multiplex PCR; the TCRdb copy retains only in-frame clones and omits some. The repertoire includes roughly 70,000 clones, 80% of them detected once, and 0.55% to 0.75% sits in the top ten. This specimen was CD4+ T cells from blood, taken before liver transplant. The receptors shown here come from a human donor who received a liver transplant.

The chain carries TRBV27 and TRBJ1-2; D is ambiguous. Germline V gives CDR1 MNHEY, CDR2 SMNVEV (reference sequence). The CDR3 has 16 residues. V lost 6 bases, J lost 5 bases, and 22 bases lay in between. The CDR3 sequence: CASRPIPGRINYGYTF. DNA of the CDR3: TGTGCCAGCAGACCTATCCCAGGACGGATTAATTATGGCTACACCTTC.

The chain uses TRBV5-8 and TRBJ2-3; D remains unclear. The germline gives CDR1 SGHTS, CDR2 YDEGEE. The length of the CDR3 is 14 residues. The ends were cut back, 2 bases at V and 5 bases at J, with 12 bases in the middle. The CDR3 nucleotides are TGTGCCAGCAGCTTAACCGCCCTCCTAGATACGCAGTATTTT. Translated: CASSLTALLDTQYF.

The rearrangement links TRBV5-4 to TRBJ1-1; TRBD1 is a possible D gene (5 bases). Germline V gene sequence: CDR1 SGHNT, CDR2 YYREEE (reference sequence). The CDR3 consists of 15 residues. V was cut by 4 bases and J by 0 bases, with 13 bases left in between. DNA of the CDR3: TGTGCCAGCAGCCCCGCTGGGGGGTTGAACACTGAAGCTTTCTTT. Amino acids: CASSPAGGLNTEAFF.

This clone has just one count. The chain joins TRBV18 to TRBJ2-7, with D maybe TRBD2 (6 bases). Germline CDR1 is KGHSH and CDR2 is LQKENI. Trimming cost V 3 bases and J 3 bases, with 18 bases left between them. There are 16 residues in the CDR3. This CDR3 is CASSPLVVADRYEQYF. The CDR3 region has the DNA TGTGCCAGCTCACCGCTTGTTGTAGCGGATCGCTACGAGCAGTACTTC. The whole variable domain, remainder taken from reference TRBV18 and TRBJ2-7, is NAGVMQNPRHLVRRRGQEARLRCSPMKGHSHVYWYRQLPEEGLKFMVYLQKENIIDESGMPKERFSAEFPKEGPSILRIQQVVRGDSAAYFCASSPLVVADRYEQYFGPGTRLTVT.

The chain links TRBV19 to TRBJ2-4, with no clear D. This CDR3 is 15 amino acids long. CDR1 is LNHDA and CDR2 is SQIVND in the germline V gene (reference sequence). V was shortened by 6 bases and J by 0 bases, with 12 bases between the two germline ends. CDR3 DNA sequence: TGTGCCAGTAGAAGCCTCTCCATAGCCAAAAACATTCAGTACTTC. This encodes CASRSLSIAKNIQYF.

This clone was observed once. The chain combines TRBV9 with TRBJ2-7; TRBD1 matches at 9 bases. The CDR3 is 15 residues long. Trimming took 0 bases from V and 3 from J; bases not matched to a gene: 4. The germline V gene encodes CDR1 SGDLS and CDR2 YYNGEE. DNA for the CDR3: TGTGCCAGCAGCGTAGGGACAGGGGAATTCTACGAGCAGTACTTC. Translated, it gives CASSVGTGEFYEQYF. Supplemented by reference TRBV9 and TRBJ2-7, the full variable domain reads DSGVTQTPKHLITATGQRVTLRCSPRSGDLSVYWYQQSLDQGLQFLIQYYNGEERAKGNILERFSAQQFPDLHSELNLSSLELGDSALYFCASSVGTGEFYEQYFGPGTRLTVT.

The rearrangement uses TRBV4-3 and TRBJ2-5; D call uncertain. Germline values: CDR1 LGHNA, CDR2 YSLEER. V was shortened by 4 bases and J by 4 bases, with 10 bases between the two germline ends. There are 13 residues in the CDR3. DNA for the CDR3: TGCGCCAGCAGCCCTGGGAAGGGAGAGACCCAGTACTTC. This sequence encodes CASSPGKGETQYF.

Only one count was recorded for this clone. V gene TRBV5-1 combines with J gene TRBJ1-1; 8 bases agree with TRBD1. The CDR3 covers 14 residues. V lost 2 bases, J lost 5 bases, and 5 bases stayed unmatched. CDR1 and CDR2 from the germline V gene are SGHRS and YFSETQ. The CDR3 nucleotides are TGCGCCAGCAGCTTTCAGGGGGCGAATACTGAAGCTTTCTTT. It yields the protein CASSFQGANTEAFF.

The chain joins TRBV11-1 to TRBJ2-1, with D unclear. Trimming took 4 bases from V and 7 from J, leaving 14 bases between them. The CDR3 totals 14 residues. Germline CDR1 SGHAT, CDR2 FQDESV (reference sequence). The CDR3 protein is CASSSGPLRNEQFF. CDR3 DNA: TGTGCCAGCAGCTCCGGACCCCTGAGAAATGAGCAGTTCTTC. Supplemented by reference TRBV11-1 and TRBJ2-1, the full variable domain reads EAEVAQSPRYKITEKSQAVAFWCDPISGHATLYWYRQILGQGPELLVQFQDESVVDDSQLPKDRFSAERLKGVDSTLKIQPAELGDSAMYLCASSSGPLRNEQFFGPGTRLTVL.

The chain has TRBV5-1 and TRBJ1-4; TRBD1 might be the D (5 bases). With 1 base removed from V and 0 bases from J, the gap between germline ends came to 10 bases. CDR3 size: 16 residues. Germline V gene data show CDR1 as SGHRS and CDR2 as YFSETQ. CDR3 DNA sequence: TGCGCCAGCAGCTTGACAATCAGGGCAACTAATGAAAAACTGTTTTTT. As protein: CASSLTIRATNEKLFF.

The J gene is TRBJ1-1, the V gene TRBV7-8; D might be TRBD1 (5 bases). The germline V and J ends were trimmed by 5 bases and 5 bases, with 12 bases remaining between them. Germline CDR1 SGHVS, CDR2 FQNEAQ. CDR3 length: 13 amino acids. The CDR3 reads CASSRGGGTEAFF. The CDR3 coding sequence is TGTGCCAGCAGCAGGGGCGGGGGAACTGAAGCTTTCTTT.

The rearrangement joins TRBV5-4 to TRBJ2-7, with 10 nucleotides matching TRBD2. V lost 6 bases and J lost 7; bases outside the gene matches: 10. The CDR3 totals 14 residues. Germline V CDR1 and CDR2: SGHNT, YYREEE (reference sequence). The CDR3 DNA reads as TGTGCCAGCACCAACCCGGGACTAGCGAAAGAGCAGTACTTC. This codes for CASTNPGLAKEQYF.

The chain employs TRBV28 and TRBJ2-1; tentative D call: TRBD1 (5 bases). Per germline, CDR1 MDHEN and CDR2 SYDVKM. V was cut by 6 bases and J by 1 base, with 19 bases left in between. This CDR3 spans 17 amino acids. The chain's CDR3 is CASRPSLGQGSYNEQFF. The CDR3 DNA is TGTGCCAGCAGGCCATCCTTGGGGCAGGGATCCTACAATGAGCAGTTCTTC.

This clone was observed once. The V gene is TRBV19, the J gene TRBJ1-5, with D hard to call. The CDR3 has 13 residues. V lost 7 bases and J 0 bases, leaving 7 bases between the germline ends. The germline V gene encodes CDR1 LNHDA and CDR2 SQIVND (reference sequence). The CDR3, as DNA: TGTGCCAGTAACGAATATAGCAATCAGCCCCAGCATTTT. Its protein is CASNEYSNQPQHF.